These 14 T cell receptor beta chains came from one sample sequenced in a study of cytomegalovirus exposure and HLA in healthy donors. Amplification used 60 Vbeta primers and 13 Jbeta primers. Generated by immunoSEQ multiplex PCR, the TCRdb table keeps only in-frame clones and is missing some. The sample has around 150,000 clones, over 75% seen once. Input material: PBMCs. These receptors were obtained from a man in his thirties or forties in good health and CMV-seropositive.

This clone appeared once. J is TRBJ2-2 and V is TRBV5-1; the match to TRBD2 covers 11 bases. Germline CDR1 and CDR2: SGHRS and YFSETQ. The CDR3 covers 15 residues. With V trimmed by 4 bases and J by 3 bases, 2 bases remained unmatched. DNA for the CDR3: TGCGCCAGCAGCGGGACTAGCGGATACACCGGGGAGCTGTTTTTT. Translation gives CASSGTSGYTGELFF.

V and J are TRBV7-2 and TRBJ2-5; D uncertain. The CDR3 totals 15 residues. V gave up 5 bases and J gave up 5 bases, with 18 bases separating them. In germline, CDR1 is SGHTA, CDR2 FQGNSA. CDR3 in amino acids: CASSHLDSLGETQYF. The CDR3 bases are TGTGCCAGCAGCCACTTAGATTCCCTCGGGGAGACCCAGTACTTC.

The V gene is TRBV28, the J gene TRBJ1-1, with D possibly TRBD1 on 5 matching bases. The CDR3 runs to 15 residues. Trimming stripped 4 bases from V and 0 bases from J, with 12 bases between. The germline V gene encodes CDR1 MDHEN and CDR2 SYDVKM. The CDR3 protein is CASSSLTDMNTEAFF. CDR3 DNA sequence: TGTGCCAGCAGTTCTTTGACGGACATGAACACTGAAGCTTTCTTT.

The chain joins TRBV4-1 to TRBJ1-5; TRBD1 might be the D (5 bases). V was shortened by 1 base and J by 2 bases, with 12 bases between the two germline ends. CDR1 and CDR2 from the germline V gene are MGHRA and YSYEKL. This CDR3 has 16 amino acids. CDR3 protein: CASSQAGYTRNQPQHF. CDR3 coding DNA: TGCGCCAGCAGCCAAGCAGGGTATACTCGCAATCAGCCCCAGCATTTT.

V is TRBV15 and J is TRBJ2-1; D ambiguous. Per germline, CDR1 LNHNV and CDR2 YYDKDF (reference sequence). The CDR3 has 14 amino acids. Trimming took off 0 bases at V and 6 bases at J, with 9 bases between the two ends. DNA for the CDR3: TGTGCCACCAGCAGAGATCGGAGTCTCAATGAGCAGTTCTTC. This encodes CATSRDRSLNEQFF.

This chain uses TRBV13 with TRBJ2-5, with 8 bases identical to TRBD2. From germline, CDR1 is PRHDT and CDR2 FYEKMQ (reference sequence). Losses at the gene ends were 0 bases for V and 2 bases for J; bases not matched to a gene: 5. The CDR3 is made up of 16 amino acids. The CDR3 is CASSLGVSGTQETQYF. Written as DNA, the CDR3 is TGTGCCAGCAGCTTAGGAGTTAGCGGGACTCAAGAGACCCAGTACTTC.

This chain joins TRBV28 and TRBJ2-3, with 10 positions matching TRBD2. CDR1 is MDHEN, CDR2 SYDVKM, per germline. With 2 bases clipped from V and 6 bases from J, the junction kept 5 bases outside the gene matches. This CDR3 contains 15 residues. CDR3 sequence reads: CASSLQGLAMDTQYF. The CDR3 region has the DNA TGTGCCAGCAGTTTACAGGGACTAGCGATGGATACGCAGTATTTT.

This chain uses TRBV7-2 with TRBJ2-5; 8 nucleotides match TRBD2. This CDR3 is built from 16 residues. Losses at the gene ends were 3 bases for V and 0 bases for J; bases not matched to a gene: 6. The V gene's germline CDR1 is SGHTA and CDR2 FQGNSA. This CDR3 reads CASSFSSGRNQETQYF. CDR3 sequence (DNA): TGTGCCAGCAGCTTTTCTAGCGGGCGTAACCAAGAGACCCAGTACTTC.

CDR3 amino acids: CASSLDPSPLLPKYF. The DNA of the CDR3 is TGTGCCAGCAGCTTAGACCCCAGTCCCTTATTACCAAAGTACTTC. V gene TRBV7-8 combines with J gene TRBJ2-5; D is unresolved. Germline V lookup: CDR1 SGHVS, CDR2 FQNEAQ. The CDR3 has 15 residues. V lost 1 base, J lost 12 bases, and 21 bases lay in between.

The V call is TRBV28, the J call TRBJ2-2; D not resolved. Germline V gene lookup returns CDR1 MDHEN and CDR2 SYDVKM. V was pared by 3 bases and J by 4 bases, with 12 bases between. The CDR3 covers 15 residues. Written as DNA, the CDR3 is TGTGCCAGCAGTTTTGTGAGATTGGTCACCGGGGAGCTGTTTTTT. Protein product: CASSFVRLVTGELFF.

V gene TRBV6-5 combines with J gene TRBJ2-3; D is perhaps TRBD1 (5 bases). The V end was cut by 5 bases, the J end by 2 bases, with 14 bases between. The CDR3 extends over 15 amino acids. Germline V gene lookup returns CDR1 MNHEY and CDR2 SVGAGI. CDR3 in DNA: TGTGCCAGCAGTGGGTTGGGGCGAACCACAGATACGCAGTATTTT. It translates to CASSGLGRTTDTQYF.

The CDR3 here is CASTAEQVSPYEQYF. The CDR3 region has the DNA TGTGCCAGCACCGCGGAACAGGTTTCGCCCTACGAGCAGTACTTC. The genes are TRBV7-9 and TRBJ2-7; D might be TRBD1 (5 bases). The CDR3 totals 15 residues. Trimming removed 7 bases from V and 2 bases from J, with 18 bases in between. CDR1 SEHNR and CDR2 FQNEAQ come from the germline V gene (reference sequence).

This clone was observed a single time. The V and J genes are TRBV19 and TRBJ1-1; D unresolved. The CDR3 has 12 amino acids. The germline V and J ends were trimmed by 4 bases and 3 bases, with 6 bases remaining between them. Per the germline V gene, CDR1 is LNHDA and CDR2 is SQIVND (reference sequence). CDR3 DNA sequence: TGTGCCAGTAGTAGAGGCTACACTGAAGCTTTCTTT. Translating it yields CASSRGYTEAFF.

The chain links TRBV28 to TRBJ2-7; the match to TRBD1 covers 7 bases. The ends lost 7 bases at V and 7 bases at J; junction bases unmatched: 16. Germline V lookup: CDR1 MDHEN, CDR2 SYDVKM. The length of the CDR3 is 15 residues. CDR3: CASTYARDSLGEQYF. DNA for the CDR3: TGTGCCAGCACCTACGCCCGGGACAGCCTTGGGGAGCAGTACTTC.